The rows below give T cell receptor beta chains drawn from one sample of a study of blood T cell repertoires in COVID-19. Using immunoSEQ multiplex PCR, the repertoire was profiled, and TCRdb retains in-frame clones only, with some absent. Among about 160,000 clones listed, 82% were seen once. The sequenced sample consisted of peripheral blood. The receptors were gathered from a woman aged 35 to 49 with COVID-19, enrolled during active disease. Both conserved end residues are part of each CDR3. D genes are given only for firm matches. Rows give clone size only sometimes, using once, few, many, or a class for an expanded clone.

D gene: TRBD1
clone size: -
J gene: TRBJ2-4
V gene: TRBV12-3/TRBV12-4
CDR3 protein: CASSDRGAGIQYF
CDR3 DNA: TGTGCCAGCAGTGACAGGGGTGCGGGCATTCAGTACTTC

D gene: TRBD1
clone size: -
J gene: TRBJ2-3
V gene: TRBV3-1/TRBV3-2
CDR3 protein: CASSQGTGGTSGTQYF
CDR3 DNA: TGTGCCAGCAGCCAAGGGACAGGGGGGACTTCGGGTACGCAGTATTTT

D gene: -
clone size: -
J gene: TRBJ2-7
V gene: TRBV29-1
CDR3 protein: CSVGLGTEQYF
CDR3 DNA: TGCAGCGTTGGACTAGGCACCGAGCAGTACTTC

D gene: -
clone size: -
J gene: TRBJ2-7
V gene: TRBV21-1
CDR3 protein: CASSSRPDRVRRIYEQYF
CDR3 DNA: TGTGCCAGCAGCTCCCGGCCGGACAGGGTCCGTCGGATCTACGAGCAGTACTTC

D gene: -
clone size: once
J gene: TRBJ2-5
V gene: TRBV28
CDR3 protein: CASSLAGPETQYF
CDR3 DNA: TGTGCCAGCAGTTTAGCTGGGCCGGAGACCCAGTACTTC

D gene: TRBD2
clone size: -
J gene: TRBJ2-1
V gene: TRBV6-6
CDR3 protein: CASSYSPSGGGFF
CDR3 DNA: TGTGCCAGCAGTTACTCACCCAGCGGGGGGGGGTTCTTC

D gene: TRBD1
clone size: once
J gene: TRBJ1-4
V gene: TRBV6-5
CDR3 protein: CASSDRGNEKLFF
CDR3 DNA: TGTGCCAGCTCGGACAGGGGGAATGAAAAACTGTTTTTT

D gene: TRBD1
clone size: -
J gene: TRBJ2-4
V gene: TRBV28
CDR3 protein: CASTPWGTESKNIQYF
CDR3 DNA: TGTGCCAGCACCCCTTGGGGGACAGAGAGCAAAAACATTCAGTACTTC

D gene: TRBD2
clone size: -
J gene: TRBJ2-1
V gene: TRBV7-9
CDR3 protein: CASSESGGPSYNEQFF
CDR3 DNA: TGTGCCAGCAGTGAAAGCGGGGGCCCCTCCTACAATGAGCAGTTCTTC

D gene: -
clone size: -
J gene: TRBJ2-2
V gene: TRBV9
CDR3 protein: CASSAGLWDTGELFF
CDR3 DNA: TGTGCCAGCAGCGCCGGACTATGGGACACCGGGGAGCTGTTTTTT

D gene: TRBD2
clone size: -
J gene: TRBJ2-7
V gene: TRBV27
CDR3 protein: CASSSRTSGTREQYF
CDR3 DNA: TGTGCCAGCAGTTCAAGGACTAGCGGGACCCGGGAGCAGTACTTC

D gene: -
clone size: -
J gene: TRBJ2-1
V gene: TRBV30
CDR3 protein: CAWRKRDGSYNEQFF
CDR3 DNA: TGTGCCTGGAGAAAGAGGGATGGGTCCTACAATGAGCAGTTCTTC

D gene: TRBD2
clone size: -
J gene: TRBJ2-1
V gene: TRBV7-3
CDR3 protein: CASSLMGGSSYNEQFF
CDR3 DNA: TGTGCCAGCAGCTTAATGGGGGGGAGCTCCTACAATGAGCAGTTCTTC

D gene: -
clone size: few
J gene: TRBJ2-2
V gene: TRBV7-3
CDR3 protein: CASSSQGNSGELFF
CDR3 DNA: TGTGCCAGCAGCTCCCAGGGGAATTCCGGGGAGCTGTTTTTT

D gene: -
clone size: -
J gene: TRBJ1-5
V gene: TRBV9
CDR3 protein: CASSAGTGDQPQHF
CDR3 DNA: TGTGCCAGCAGCGCCGGGACTGGTGATCAGCCCCAGCATTTT

D gene: -
clone size: few
J gene: TRBJ2-3
V gene: TRBV11-2
CDR3 protein: CASSLVESTDTQYF
CDR3 DNA: TGTGCCAGCAGCTTAGTTGAGAGCACAGATACGCAGTATTTT

D gene: -
clone size: -
J gene: TRBJ2-2
V gene: TRBV5-6
CDR3 protein: CASRQYSGPNTGELFF
CDR3 DNA: TGTGCCAGCAGGCAATACAGCGGGCCGAACACCGGGGAGCTGTTTTTT

D gene: TRBD1
clone size: few
J gene: TRBJ1-5
V gene: TRBV20-1
CDR3 protein: CSASVGTGNQPQHF
CDR3 DNA: TGCAGTGCTAGTGTTGGGACAGGTAATCAGCCCCAGCATTTT

D gene: -
clone size: -
J gene: TRBJ1-1
V gene: TRBV30
CDR3 protein: CAWSVQGVTEAFF
CDR3 DNA: TGTGCCTGGAGTGTACAAGGGGTTACTGAAGCTTTCTTT

D gene: -
clone size: -
J gene: TRBJ2-1
V gene: TRBV24-1
CDR3 protein: CATKDSPAWSEQFF
CDR3 DNA: TGTGCCACCAAAGACAGCCCGGCTTGGAGTGAGCAGTTCTTC

D gene: TRBD2
clone size: -
J gene: TRBJ2-5
V gene: TRBV7-3
CDR3 protein: CASSLMAGGYETQYF
CDR3 DNA: TGTGCCAGCAGCTTAATGGCGGGGGGTTATGAGACCCAGTACTTC

D gene: TRBD1
clone size: -
J gene: TRBJ1-5
V gene: TRBV28
CDR3 protein: CASSFSHGTGRNQPQHF
CDR3 DNA: TGTGCCAGCAGTTTCTCCCACGGGACAGGGAGGAATCAGCCCCAGCATTTT